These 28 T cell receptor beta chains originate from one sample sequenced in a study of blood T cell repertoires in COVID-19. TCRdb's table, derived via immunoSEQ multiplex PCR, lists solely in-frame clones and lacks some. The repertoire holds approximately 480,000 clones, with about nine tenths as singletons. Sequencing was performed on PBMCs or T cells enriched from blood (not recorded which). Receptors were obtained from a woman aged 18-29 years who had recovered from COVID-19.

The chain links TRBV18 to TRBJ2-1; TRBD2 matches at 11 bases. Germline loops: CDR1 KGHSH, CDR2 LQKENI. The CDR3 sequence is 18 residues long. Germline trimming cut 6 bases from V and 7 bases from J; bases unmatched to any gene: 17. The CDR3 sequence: CASSPLPVSGGAGNEQFF. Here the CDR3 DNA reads TGTGCCAGCTCCCCCCTCCCCGTTAGCGGGGGGGCCGGAAATGAGCAGTTCTTC.

The CDR3 protein is CASSPGQGINYGYTF. For the CDR3, the DNA is TGTGCCAGCAGCCCCGGACAGGGGATAAACTATGGCTACACCTTC. The rearrangement joins TRBV27 to TRBJ1-2; TRBD1 aligns across 9 bases. The CDR3 has 15 amino acids. V trimming: 6 bases; J trimming: 2 bases; junction bases outside the gene matches: 7. In germline, CDR1 is MNHEY, CDR2 SMNVEV (reference sequence).

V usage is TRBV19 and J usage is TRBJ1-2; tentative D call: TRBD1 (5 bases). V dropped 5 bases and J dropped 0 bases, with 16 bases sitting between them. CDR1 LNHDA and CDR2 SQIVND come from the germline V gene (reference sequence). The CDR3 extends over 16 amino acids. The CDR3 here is CASSPPDKRANYGYTF. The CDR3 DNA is TGTGCCAGTAGTCCCCCGGACAAAAGAGCTAACTATGGCTACACCTTC. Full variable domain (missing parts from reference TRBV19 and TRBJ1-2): DGGITQSPKYLFRKEGQNVTLSCEQNLNHDAMYWYRQDPGQGLRLIYYSQIVNDFQKGDIAEGYSVSREKKESFPLTVTSAQKNPTAFYLCASSPPDKRANYGYTFGSGTRLTVV.

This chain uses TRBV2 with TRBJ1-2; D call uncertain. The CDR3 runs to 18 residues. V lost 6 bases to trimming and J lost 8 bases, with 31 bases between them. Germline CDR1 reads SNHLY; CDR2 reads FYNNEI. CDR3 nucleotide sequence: TGTGCCAGCAGCGGGGTGGAAGAGTTTGGGGTGTATTACGAAGGCTACACCTTC. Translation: CASSGVEEFGVYYEGYTF.

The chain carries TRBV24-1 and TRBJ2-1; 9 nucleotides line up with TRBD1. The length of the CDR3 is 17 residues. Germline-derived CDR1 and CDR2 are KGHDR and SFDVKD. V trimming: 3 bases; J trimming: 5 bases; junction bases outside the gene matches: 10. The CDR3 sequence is CATSDGTGSLWDNEQFF. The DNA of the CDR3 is TGTGCCACCAGTGATGGGACAGGGTCTCTCTGGGACAATGAGCAGTTCTTC.

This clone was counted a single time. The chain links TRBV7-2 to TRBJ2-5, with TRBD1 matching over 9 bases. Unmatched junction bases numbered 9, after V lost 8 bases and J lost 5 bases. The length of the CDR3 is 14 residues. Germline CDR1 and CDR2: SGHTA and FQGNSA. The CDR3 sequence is CASGEQGAAETQYF. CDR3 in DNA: TGTGCCAGCGGGGAACAGGGGGCGGCCGAGACCCAGTACTTC.

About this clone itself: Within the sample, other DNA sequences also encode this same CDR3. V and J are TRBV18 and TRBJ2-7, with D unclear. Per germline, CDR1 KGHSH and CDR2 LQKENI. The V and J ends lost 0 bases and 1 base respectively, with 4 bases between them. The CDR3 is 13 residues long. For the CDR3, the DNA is TGTGCCAGCTCACCACCTTCTTCCTACGAGCAGTACTTC. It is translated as CASSPPSSYEQYF.

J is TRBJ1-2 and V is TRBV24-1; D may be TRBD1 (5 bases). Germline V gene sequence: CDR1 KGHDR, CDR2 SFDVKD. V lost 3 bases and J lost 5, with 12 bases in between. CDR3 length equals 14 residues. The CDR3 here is CATSDPTGGYGYTF. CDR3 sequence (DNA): TGTGCCACCAGTGATCCAACCGGGGGGTATGGCTACACCTTC.

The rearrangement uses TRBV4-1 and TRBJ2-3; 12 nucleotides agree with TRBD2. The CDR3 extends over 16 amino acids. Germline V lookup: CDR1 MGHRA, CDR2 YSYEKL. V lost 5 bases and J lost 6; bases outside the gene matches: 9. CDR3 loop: CASSTLAGGSSDTQYF. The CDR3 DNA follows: TGCGCCAGCAGCACACTAGCGGGGGGATCATCGGATACGCAGTATTTT.

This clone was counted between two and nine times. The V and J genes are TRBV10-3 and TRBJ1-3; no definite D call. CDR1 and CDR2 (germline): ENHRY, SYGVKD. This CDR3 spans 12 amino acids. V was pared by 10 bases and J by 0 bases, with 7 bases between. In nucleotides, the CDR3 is TGTGCCACCTCAGTCTCTGGAAACACCATATATTTT. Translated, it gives CATSVSGNTIYF.

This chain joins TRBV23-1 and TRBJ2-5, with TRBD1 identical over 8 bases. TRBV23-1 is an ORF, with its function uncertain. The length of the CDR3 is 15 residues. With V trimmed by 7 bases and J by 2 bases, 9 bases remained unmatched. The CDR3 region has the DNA TGCGCCAGCACCCGAGGACAGGGTGGGCAAGAGACCCAGTACTTC. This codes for CASTRGQGGQETQYF.

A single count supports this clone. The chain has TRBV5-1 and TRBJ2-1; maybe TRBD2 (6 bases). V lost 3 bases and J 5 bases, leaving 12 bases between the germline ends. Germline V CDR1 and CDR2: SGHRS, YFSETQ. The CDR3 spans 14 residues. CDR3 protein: CASSSSGVNNEQFF. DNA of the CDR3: TGCGCCAGCAGCTCATCGGGGGTCAACAATGAGCAGTTCTTC.

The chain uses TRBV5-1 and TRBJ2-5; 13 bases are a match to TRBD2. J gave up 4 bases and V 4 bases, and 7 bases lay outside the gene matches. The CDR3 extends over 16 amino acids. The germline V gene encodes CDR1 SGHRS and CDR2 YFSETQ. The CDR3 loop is CASSATTSGGIETQYF. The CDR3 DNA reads TGCGCCAGCAGCGCTACGACTAGCGGGGGGATAGAGACCCAGTACTTC.

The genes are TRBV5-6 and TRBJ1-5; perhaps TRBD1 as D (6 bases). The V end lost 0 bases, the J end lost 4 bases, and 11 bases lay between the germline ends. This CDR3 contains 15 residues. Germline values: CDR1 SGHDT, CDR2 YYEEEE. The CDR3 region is CASSLGGLGNQPQHF. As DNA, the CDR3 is TGTGCCAGCAGCTTGGGGGGGCTCGGAAATCAGCCCCAGCATTTT. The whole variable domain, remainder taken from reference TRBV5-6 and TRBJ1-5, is DAGVTQSPTHLIKTRGQQVTLRCSPKSGHDTVSWYQQALGQGPQFIFQYYEEEERQRGNFPDRFSGHQFPNYSSELNVNALLLGDSALYLCASSLGGLGNQPQHFGDGTRLSIL.

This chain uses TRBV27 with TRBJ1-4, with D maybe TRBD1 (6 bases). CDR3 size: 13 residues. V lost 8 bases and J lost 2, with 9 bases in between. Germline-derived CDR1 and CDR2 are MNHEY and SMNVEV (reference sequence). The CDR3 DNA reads TGTGCCAGCGCCGACAGGACTAATGAAAAACTGTTTTTT. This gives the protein CASADRTNEKLFF.

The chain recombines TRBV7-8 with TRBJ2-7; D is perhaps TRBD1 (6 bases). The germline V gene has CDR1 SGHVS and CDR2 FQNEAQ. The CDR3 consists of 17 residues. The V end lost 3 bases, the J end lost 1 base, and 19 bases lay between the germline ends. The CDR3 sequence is CASSLRNWGRGSYEQYF. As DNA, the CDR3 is TGTGCCAGCAGCTTGAGAAATTGGGGAAGGGGGTCCTACGAGCAGTACTTC.

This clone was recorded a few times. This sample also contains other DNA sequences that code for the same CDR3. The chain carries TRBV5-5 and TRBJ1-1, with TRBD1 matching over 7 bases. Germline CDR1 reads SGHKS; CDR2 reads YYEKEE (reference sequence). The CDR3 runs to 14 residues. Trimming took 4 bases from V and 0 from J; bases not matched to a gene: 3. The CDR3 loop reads CASSLGQMNTEAFF. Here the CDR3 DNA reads TGTGCCAGCAGCCTGGGACAGATGAACACTGAAGCTTTCTTT. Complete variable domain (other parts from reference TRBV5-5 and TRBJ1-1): DAGVTQSPTHLIKTRGQQVTLRCSPISGHKSVSWYQQVLGQGPQFIFQYYEKEERGRGNFPDRFSARQFPNYSSELNVNALLLGDSALYLCASSLGQMNTEAFFGQGTRLTVV.

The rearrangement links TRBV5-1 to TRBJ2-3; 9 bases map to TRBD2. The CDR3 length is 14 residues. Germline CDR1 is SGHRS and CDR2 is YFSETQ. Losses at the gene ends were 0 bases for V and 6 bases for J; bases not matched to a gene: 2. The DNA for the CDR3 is TGCGCCAGCAGCTTGGAACTAGCGGGTGATACGCAGTATTTT. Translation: CASSLELAGDTQYF.

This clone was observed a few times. For the CDR3, the DNA is TGCAGCGTTGATGTTAGCGGGGGGGGAAATGAGCAGTTCTTC. As protein: CSVDVSGGGNEQFF. The chain combines TRBV29-1 with TRBJ2-1; 11 bases fit TRBD2. The V gene end was trimmed by 3 bases and the J gene end by 7 bases; junction bases not matched to a gene: 5. The CDR3 is 14 amino acids. CDR1 SQVTM and CDR2 ANQGSEA come from the germline V gene.

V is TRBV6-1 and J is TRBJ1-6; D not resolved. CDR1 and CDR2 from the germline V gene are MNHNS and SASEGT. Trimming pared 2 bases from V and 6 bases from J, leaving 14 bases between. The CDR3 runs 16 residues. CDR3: CASSEKRRLTNSPLHF. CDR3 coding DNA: TGTGCCAGCAGTGAAAAAAGGAGACTGACTAATTCACCCCTCCACTTT.

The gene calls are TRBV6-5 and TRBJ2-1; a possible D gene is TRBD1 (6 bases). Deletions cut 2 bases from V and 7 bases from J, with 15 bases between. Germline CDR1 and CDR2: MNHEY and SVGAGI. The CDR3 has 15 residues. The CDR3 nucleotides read TGTGCCAGCAGTTACGCCGGGGACATTAAAAATGAGCAGTTCTTC. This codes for CASSYAGDIKNEQFF.

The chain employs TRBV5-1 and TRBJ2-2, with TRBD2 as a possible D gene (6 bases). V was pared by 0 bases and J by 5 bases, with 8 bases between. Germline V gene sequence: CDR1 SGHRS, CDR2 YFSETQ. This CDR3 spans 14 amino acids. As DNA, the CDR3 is TGCGCCAGCAGCTTGGAGGGAGGTACCGGGGAGCTGTTTTTT. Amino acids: CASSLEGGTGELFF.

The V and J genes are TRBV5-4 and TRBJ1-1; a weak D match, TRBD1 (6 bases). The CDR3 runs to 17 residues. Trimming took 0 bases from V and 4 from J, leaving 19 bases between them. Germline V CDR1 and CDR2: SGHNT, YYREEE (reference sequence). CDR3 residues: CASSLGGTPSRGTEAFF. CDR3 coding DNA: TGTGCCAGCAGCTTGGGGGGGACACCCTCAAGGGGCACTGAAGCTTTCTTT.

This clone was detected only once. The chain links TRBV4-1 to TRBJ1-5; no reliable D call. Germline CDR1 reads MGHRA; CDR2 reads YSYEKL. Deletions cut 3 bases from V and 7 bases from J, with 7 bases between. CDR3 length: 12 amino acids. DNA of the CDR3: TGCGCCAGCAGCCATGTCGGGCAGCCCCAGCATTTT. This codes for CASSHVGQPQHF.

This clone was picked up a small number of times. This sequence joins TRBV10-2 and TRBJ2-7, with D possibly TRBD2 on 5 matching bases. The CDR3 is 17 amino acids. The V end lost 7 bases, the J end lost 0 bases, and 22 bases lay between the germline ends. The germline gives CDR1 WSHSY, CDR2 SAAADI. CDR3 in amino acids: CASNPRASRLVSYEQYF. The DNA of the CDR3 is TGCGCCAGCAACCCGCGGGCGAGCCGCCTTGTCTCCTACGAGCAGTACTTC.

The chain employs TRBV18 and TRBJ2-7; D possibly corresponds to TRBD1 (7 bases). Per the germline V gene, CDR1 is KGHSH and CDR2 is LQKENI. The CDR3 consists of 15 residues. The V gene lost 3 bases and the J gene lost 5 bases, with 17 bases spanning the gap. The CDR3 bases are TGTGCCAGCTCACCGGTCAGGGGGGTTTACGACGAGCAGTACTTC. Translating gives CASSPVRGVYDEQYF.

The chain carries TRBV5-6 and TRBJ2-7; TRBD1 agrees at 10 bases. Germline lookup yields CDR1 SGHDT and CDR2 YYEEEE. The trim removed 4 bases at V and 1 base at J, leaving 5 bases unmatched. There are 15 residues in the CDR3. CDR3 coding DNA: TGTGCCAGCAGCGTCCGGGACAGGGGTTCCTACGAGCAGTACTTC. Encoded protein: CASSVRDRGSYEQYF.

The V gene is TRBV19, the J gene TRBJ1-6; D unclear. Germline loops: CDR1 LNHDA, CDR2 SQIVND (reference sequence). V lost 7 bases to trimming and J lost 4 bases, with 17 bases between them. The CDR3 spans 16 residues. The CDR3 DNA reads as TGTGCCAGTAAGGCCGTTACAGTTCGGTATAATTCACCCCTCCACTTT. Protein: CASKAVTVRYNSPLHF.